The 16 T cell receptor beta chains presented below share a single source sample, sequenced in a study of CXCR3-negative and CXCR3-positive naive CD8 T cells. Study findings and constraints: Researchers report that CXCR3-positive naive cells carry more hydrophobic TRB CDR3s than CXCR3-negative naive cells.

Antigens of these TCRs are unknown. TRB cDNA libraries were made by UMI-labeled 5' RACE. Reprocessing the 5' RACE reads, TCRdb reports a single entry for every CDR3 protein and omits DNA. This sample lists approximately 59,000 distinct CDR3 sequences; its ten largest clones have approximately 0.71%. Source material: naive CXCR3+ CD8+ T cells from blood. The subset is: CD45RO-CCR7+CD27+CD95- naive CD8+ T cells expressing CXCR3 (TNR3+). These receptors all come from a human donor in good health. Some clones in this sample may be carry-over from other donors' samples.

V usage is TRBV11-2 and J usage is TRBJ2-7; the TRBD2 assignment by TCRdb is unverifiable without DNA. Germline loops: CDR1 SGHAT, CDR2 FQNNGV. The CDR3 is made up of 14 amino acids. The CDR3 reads CASNSGLNPYEQYF.

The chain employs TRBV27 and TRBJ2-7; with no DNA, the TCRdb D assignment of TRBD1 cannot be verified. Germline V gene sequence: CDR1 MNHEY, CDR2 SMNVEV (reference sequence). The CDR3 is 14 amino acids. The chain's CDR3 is CASSLWVGDYEQYF.

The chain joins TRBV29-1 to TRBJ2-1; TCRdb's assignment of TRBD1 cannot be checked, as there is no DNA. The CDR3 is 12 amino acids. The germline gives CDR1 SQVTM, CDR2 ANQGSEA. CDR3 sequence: CSADNWDNEQFF.

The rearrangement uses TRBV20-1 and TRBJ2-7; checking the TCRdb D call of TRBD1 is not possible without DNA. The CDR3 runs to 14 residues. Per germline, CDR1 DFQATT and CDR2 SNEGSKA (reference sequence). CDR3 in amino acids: CSAHRPGRIYEQYF.

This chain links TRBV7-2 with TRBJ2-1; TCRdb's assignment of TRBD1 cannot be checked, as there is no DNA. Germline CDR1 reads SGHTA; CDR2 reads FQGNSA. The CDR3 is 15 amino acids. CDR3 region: CASSPGTGGLNGQFF.

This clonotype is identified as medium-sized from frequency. The CDR3 loop is CASSTGTGVAYEQYF. This chain connects TRBV7-7 to TRBJ2-7; the TCRdb D gene call, TRBD1, has no DNA to confirm it. The germline CDR1 and CDR2 sequences are SSHAT and FNYEAQ (reference sequence). CDR3 size: 15 residues.

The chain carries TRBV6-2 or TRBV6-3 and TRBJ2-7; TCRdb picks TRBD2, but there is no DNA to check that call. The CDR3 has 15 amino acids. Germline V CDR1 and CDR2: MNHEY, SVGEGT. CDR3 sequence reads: CASSYGTTDPYEQYF.

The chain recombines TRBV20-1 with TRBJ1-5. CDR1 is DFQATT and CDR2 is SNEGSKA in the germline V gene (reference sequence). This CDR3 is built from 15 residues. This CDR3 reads CSASGPQRANQPQHF.

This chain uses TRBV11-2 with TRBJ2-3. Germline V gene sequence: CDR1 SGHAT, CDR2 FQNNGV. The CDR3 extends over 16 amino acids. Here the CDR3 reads CASSLGFRTSTDTQYF.

The CDR3 reads CASILGEVQFF. The chain has TRBV12-3 or TRBV12-4 and TRBJ2-1; TCRdb's assignment of TRBD2 cannot be checked, as there is no DNA. The CDR3 totals 11 residues.

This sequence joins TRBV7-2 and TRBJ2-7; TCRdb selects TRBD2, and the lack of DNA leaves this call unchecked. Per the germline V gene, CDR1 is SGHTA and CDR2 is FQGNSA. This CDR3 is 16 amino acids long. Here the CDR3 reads CASSLSSPGLVYEQYF.

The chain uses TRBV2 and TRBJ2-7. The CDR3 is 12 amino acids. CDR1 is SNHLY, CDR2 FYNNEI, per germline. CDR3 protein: CASSQNPYEQYF.

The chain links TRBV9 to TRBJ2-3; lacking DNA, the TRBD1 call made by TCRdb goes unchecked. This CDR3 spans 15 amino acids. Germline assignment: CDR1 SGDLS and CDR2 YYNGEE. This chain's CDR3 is CASSAGTVRSDTQYF.

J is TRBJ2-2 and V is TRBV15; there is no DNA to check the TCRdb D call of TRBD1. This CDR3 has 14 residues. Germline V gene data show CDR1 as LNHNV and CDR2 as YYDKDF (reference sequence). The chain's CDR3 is CATSTLGGTGELFF.

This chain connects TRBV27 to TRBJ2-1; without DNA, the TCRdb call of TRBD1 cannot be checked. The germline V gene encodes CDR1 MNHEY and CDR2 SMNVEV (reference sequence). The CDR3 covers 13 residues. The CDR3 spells CASSILGGNEQFF.

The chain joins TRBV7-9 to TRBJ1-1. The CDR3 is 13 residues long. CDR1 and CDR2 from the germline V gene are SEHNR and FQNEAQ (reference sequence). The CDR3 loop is CASSFTLDTEAFF.